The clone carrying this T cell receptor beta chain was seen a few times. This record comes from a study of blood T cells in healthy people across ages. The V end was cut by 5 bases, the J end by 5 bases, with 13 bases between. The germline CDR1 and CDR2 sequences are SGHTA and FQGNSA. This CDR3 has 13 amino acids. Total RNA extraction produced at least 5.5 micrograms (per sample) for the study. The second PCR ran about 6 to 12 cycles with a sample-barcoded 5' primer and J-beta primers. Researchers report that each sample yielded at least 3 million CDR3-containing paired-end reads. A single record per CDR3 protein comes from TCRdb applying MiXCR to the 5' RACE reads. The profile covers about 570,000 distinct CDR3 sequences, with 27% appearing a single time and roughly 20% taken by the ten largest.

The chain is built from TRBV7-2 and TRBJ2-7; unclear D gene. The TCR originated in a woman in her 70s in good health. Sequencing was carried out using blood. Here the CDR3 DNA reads TGTGCCAGCAGCCCCGGGCCAGCCAACGAGCAGTACTTC. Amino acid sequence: CASSPGPANEQYF. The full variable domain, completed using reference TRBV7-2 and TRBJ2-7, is GAGVSQSPSNKVTEKGKDVELRCDPISGHTALYWYRQSLGQGLEFLIYFQGNSAPDKSGLPSDRFSAERTGGSVSTLTIQRTQQEDSAVYLCASSPGPANEQYFGPGTRLTVT.